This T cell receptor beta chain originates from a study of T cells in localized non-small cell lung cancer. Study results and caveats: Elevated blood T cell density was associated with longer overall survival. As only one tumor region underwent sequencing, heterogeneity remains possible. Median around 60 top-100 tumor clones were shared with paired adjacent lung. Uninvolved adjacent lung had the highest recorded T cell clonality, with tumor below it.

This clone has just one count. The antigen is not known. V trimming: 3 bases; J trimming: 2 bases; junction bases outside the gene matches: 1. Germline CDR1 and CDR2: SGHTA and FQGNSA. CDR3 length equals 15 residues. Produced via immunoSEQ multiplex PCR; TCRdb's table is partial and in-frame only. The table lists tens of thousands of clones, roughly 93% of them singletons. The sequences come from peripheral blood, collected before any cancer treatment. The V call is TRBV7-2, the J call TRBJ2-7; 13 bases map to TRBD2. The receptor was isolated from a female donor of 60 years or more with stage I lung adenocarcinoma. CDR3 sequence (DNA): TGTGCCAGCAGCTTCGGGACTAGCGGGGCCTACGAGCAGTACTTC. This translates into CASSFGTSGAYEQYF.